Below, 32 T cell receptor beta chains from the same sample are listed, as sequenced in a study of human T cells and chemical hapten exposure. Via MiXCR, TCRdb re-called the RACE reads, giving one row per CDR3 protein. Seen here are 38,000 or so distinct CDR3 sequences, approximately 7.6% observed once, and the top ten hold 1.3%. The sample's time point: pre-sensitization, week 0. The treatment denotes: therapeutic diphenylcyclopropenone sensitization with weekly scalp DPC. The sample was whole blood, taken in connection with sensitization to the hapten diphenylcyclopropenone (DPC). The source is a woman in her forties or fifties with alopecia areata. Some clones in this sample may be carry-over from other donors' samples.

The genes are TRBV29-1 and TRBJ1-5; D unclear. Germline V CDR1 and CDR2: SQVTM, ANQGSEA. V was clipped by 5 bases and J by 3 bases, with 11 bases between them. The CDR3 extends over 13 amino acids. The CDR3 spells CSVSLGNNQPQHF. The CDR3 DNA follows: TGCAGCGTTTCATTAGGTAACAATCAGCCCCAGCATTTT.

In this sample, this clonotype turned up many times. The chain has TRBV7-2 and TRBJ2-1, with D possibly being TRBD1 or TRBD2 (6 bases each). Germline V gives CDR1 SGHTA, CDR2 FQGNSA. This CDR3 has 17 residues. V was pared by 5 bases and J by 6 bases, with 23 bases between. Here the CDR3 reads CASSPPRGNRVGNEQFF. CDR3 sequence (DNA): TGTGCCAGCAGCCCCCCCCGGGGGAACAGGGTGGGCAATGAGCAGTTCTTC.

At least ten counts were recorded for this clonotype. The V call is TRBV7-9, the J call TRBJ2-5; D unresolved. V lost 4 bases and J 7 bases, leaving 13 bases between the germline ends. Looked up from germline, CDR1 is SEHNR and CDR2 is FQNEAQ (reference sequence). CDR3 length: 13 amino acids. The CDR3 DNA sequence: TGTGCCAGCAGCTCCACGGCGGTTGGGACCCAGTACTTC. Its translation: CASSSTAVGTQYF.

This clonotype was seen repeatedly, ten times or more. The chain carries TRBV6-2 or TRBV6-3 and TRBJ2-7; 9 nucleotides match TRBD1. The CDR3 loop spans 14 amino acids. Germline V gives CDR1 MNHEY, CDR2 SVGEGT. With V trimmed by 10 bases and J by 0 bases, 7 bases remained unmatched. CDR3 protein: CATKTGGSSYEQYF. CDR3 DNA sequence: TGTGCCACCAAGACAGGGGGAAGCTCCTACGAGCAGTACTTC.

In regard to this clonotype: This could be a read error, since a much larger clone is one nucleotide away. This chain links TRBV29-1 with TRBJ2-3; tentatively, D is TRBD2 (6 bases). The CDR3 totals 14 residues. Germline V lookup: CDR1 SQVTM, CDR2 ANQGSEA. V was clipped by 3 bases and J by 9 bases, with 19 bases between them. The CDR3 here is CSVDLQVAVGTQYF. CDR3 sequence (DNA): TGCAGCGTTGACCTACAGGTAGCGGTCGGCACGCAGTATTTT.

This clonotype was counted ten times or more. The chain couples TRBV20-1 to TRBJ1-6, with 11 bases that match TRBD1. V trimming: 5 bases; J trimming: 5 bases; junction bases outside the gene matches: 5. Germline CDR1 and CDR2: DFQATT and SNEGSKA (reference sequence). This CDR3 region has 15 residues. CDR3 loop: CSAQGTGGNNSPLHF. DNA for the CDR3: TGCAGTGCTCAAGGGACAGGGGGAAATAATTCACCCCTCCACTTT.

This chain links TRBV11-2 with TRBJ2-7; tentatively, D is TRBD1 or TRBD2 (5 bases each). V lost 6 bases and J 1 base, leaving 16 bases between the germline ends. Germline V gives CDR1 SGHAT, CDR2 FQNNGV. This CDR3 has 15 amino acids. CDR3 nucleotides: TGTGCCAGCAGGAGGAGTCCGGGACCGTCCTACGAGCAGTACTTC. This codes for CASRRSPGPSYEQYF. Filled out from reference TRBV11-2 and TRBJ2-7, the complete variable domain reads EAGVAQSPRYKIIEKRQSVAFWCNPISGHATLYWYQQILGQGPKLLIQFQNNGVVDDSQLPKDRFSAERLKGVDSTLKIQPAKLEDSAVYLCASRRSPGPSYEQYFGPGTRLTVT.

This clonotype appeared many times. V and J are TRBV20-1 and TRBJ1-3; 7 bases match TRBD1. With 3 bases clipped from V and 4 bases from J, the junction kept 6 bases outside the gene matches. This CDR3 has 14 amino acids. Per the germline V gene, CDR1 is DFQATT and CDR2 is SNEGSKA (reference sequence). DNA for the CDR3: TGCAGTGCTAGCCCCGGACAGGTCGGAAACACCATATATTTT. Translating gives CSASPGQVGNTIYF.

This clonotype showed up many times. For the CDR3, the DNA is TGCAGCGTTGAATCGCCGGTCTCCTACAATGAGCAGTTCTTC. Translated, it gives CSVESPVSYNEQFF. The chain carries TRBV29-1 and TRBJ2-1, with D unclear. The V and J ends lost 2 bases and 0 bases respectively, with 8 bases between them. Germline V CDR1 and CDR2: SQVTM, ANQGSEA. There are 14 residues in the CDR3.

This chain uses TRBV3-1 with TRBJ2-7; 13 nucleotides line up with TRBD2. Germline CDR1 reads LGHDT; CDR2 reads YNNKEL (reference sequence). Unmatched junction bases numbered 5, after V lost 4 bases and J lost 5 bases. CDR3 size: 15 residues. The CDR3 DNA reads TGTGCCAGCAGCCGTCAGGGGACTAGCGGGAACGAGCAGTACTTC. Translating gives CASSRQGTSGNEQYF.

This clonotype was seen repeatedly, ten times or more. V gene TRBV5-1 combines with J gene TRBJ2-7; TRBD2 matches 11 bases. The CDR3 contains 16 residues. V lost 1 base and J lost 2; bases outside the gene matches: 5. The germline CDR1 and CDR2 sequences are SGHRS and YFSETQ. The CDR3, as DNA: TGCGCCAGCAGCTTGTCCCTAGCGGGAGGCCCCTACGAGCAGTACTTC. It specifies CASSLSLAGGPYEQYF.

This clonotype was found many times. CDR3 sequence (DNA): TGTGCCAGCAGTGCCCGACAGGGGCAAGAGACCCAGTACTTC. Its protein product is CASSARQGQETQYF. The chain is built from TRBV12-3 or TRBV12-4 and TRBJ2-5; 8 nucleotides align to TRBD1. J lost 2 bases, V lost 5 bases, and 4 bases had no gene match. The CDR3 spans 14 residues.

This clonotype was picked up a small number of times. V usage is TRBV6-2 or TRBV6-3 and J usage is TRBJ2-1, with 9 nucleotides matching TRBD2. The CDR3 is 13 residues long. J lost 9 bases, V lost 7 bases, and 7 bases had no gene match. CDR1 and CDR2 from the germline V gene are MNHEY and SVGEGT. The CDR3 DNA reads TGTGCCAGCACCTCTCGCGGGAGGGGTGAGCAGTTCTTC. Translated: CASTSRGRGEQFF.

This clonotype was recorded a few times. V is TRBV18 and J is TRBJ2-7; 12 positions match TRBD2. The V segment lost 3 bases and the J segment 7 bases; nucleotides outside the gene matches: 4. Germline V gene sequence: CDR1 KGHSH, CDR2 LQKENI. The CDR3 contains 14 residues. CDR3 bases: TGTGCCAGCTCACCGTCAGGACTAGCGGGGGAGCAGTACTTC. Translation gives CASSPSGLAGEQYF.

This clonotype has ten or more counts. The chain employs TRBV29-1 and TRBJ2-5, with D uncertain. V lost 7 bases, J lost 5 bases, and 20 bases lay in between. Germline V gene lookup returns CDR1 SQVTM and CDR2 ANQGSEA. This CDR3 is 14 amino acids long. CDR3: CSASSGSSEETQYF. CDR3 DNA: TGCAGCGCCTCTAGTGGATCGAGCGAGGAGACCCAGTACTTC.

The DNA for the CDR3 is TGCGCCAGCAGTCAATTTGGGGGATATCTCTCCTACGAGCAGTACTTC. Translated, it gives CASSQFGGYLSYEQYF. The chain has TRBV23-1 and TRBJ2-7, with D perhaps being TRBD1 or TRBD2 (5 bases each). TRBV23-1 is sorted into the ORF group, with uncertain function. V shed 1 base and J shed 0 bases, with 13 bases lying between them. This CDR3 region has 16 residues.

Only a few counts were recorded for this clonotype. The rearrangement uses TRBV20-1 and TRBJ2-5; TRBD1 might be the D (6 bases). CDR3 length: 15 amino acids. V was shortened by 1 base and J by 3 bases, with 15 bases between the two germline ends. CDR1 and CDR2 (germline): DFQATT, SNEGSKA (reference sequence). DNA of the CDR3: TGCAGTGCTAGAGGGGGGCGGAGCAGAGAAGAGACCCAGTACTTC. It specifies CSARGGRSREETQYF.

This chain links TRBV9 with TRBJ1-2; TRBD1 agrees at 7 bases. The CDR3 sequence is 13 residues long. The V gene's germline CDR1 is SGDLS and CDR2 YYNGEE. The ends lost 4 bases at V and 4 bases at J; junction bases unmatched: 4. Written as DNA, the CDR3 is TGTGCCAGCAGCATGGGACAGCGCTATGGCTACACCTTC. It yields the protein CASSMGQRYGYTF.

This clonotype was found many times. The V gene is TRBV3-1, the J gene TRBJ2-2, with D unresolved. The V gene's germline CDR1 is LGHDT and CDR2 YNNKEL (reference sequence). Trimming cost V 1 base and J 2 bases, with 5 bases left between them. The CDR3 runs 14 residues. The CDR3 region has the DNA TGTGCCAGCAGCCAAGCGACAAACACCGGGGAGCTGTTTTTT. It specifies CASSQATNTGELFF.

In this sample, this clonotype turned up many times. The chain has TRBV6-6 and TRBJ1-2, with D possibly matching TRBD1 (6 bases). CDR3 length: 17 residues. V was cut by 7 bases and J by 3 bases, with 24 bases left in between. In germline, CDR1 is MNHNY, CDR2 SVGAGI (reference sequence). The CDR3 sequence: CASTNRDNLRGYYGYTF. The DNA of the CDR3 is TGTGCCAGCACCAACAGGGACAACCTCCGGGGGTACTATGGCTACACCTTC.

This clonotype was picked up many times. CDR3: CASSWVGQGAYNQPQHF. CDR3 coding DNA: TGTGCCAGCAGTTGGGTTGGACAGGGGGCCTACAATCAGCCCCAGCATTTT. The V gene is TRBV6-6, the J gene TRBJ1-5; TRBD1 matches 11 bases. Per germline, CDR1 MNHNY and CDR2 SVGAGI (reference sequence). CDR3 length: 17 amino acids. Trimming at V came to 4 bases and at J to 3 bases, leaving 8 bases not matched to a gene.

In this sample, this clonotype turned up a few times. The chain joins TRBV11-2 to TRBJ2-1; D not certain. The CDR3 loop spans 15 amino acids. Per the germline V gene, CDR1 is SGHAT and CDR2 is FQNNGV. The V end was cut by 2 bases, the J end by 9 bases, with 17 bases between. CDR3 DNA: TGTGCCAGCAGCTTAATGATGACCCGAGGCGGTGAGCAGTTCTTC. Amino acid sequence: CASSLMMTRGGEQFF.

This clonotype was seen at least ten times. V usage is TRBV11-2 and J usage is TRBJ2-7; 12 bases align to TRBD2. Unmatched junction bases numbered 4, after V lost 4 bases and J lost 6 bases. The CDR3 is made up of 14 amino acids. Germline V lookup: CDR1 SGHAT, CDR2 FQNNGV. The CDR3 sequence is CASSSTSGSIEQYF. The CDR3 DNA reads TGTGCCAGCAGCTCGACTAGCGGGAGCATCGAGCAGTACTTC.

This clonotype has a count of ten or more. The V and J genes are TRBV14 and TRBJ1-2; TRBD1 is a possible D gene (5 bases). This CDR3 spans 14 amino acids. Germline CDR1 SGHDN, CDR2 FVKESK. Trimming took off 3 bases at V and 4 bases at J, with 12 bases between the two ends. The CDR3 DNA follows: TGTGCCAGCAGCCACCGACAGATTATCTATGGCTACACCTTC. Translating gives CASSHRQIIYGYTF. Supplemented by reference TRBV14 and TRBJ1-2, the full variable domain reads EAGVTQFPSHSVIEKGQTVTLRCDPISGHDNLYWYRRVMGKEIKFLLHFVKESKQDESGMPNNRFLAERTGGTYSTLKVQPAELEDSGVYFCASSHRQIIYGYTFGSGTRLTVV.

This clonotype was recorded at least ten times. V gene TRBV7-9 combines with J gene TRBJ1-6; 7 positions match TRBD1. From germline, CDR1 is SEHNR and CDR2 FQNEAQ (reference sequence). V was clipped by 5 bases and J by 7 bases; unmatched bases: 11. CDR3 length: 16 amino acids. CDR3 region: CASSPEGRGQNSPLHF. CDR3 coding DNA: TGTGCCAGCAGCCCCGAGGGGAGGGGACAGAATTCACCCCTCCACTTT. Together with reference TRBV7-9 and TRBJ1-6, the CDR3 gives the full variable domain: DTGVSQNPRHKITKRGQNVTFRCDPISEHNRLYWYRQTLGQGPEFLTYFQNEAQLEKSRLLSDRFSAERPKGSFSTLEIQRTEQGDSAMYLCASSPEGRGQNSPLHFGNGTRLTVT.

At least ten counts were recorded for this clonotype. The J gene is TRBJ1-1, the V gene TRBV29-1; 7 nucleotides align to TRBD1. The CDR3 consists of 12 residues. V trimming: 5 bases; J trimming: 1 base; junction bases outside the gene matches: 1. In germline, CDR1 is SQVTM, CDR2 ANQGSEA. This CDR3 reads CSVWTGNTEAFF. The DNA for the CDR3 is TGCAGCGTTTGGACAGGGAACACTGAAGCTTTCTTT.

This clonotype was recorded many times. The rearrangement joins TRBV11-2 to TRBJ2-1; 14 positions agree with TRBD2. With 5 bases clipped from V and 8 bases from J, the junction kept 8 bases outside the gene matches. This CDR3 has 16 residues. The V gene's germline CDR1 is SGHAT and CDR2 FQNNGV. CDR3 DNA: TGTGCCAGCAGCCACCGACTAGCGGGAGGGCCATATGAGCAGTTCTTC. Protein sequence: CASSHRLAGGPYEQFF.

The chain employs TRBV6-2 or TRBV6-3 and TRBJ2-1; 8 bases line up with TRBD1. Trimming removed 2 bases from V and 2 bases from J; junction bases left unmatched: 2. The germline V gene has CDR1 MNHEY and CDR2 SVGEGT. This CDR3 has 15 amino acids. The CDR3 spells CASSYQDRAYNEQFF. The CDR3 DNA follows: TGTGCCAGCAGTTACCAGGACAGGGCCTACAATGAGCAGTTCTTC.

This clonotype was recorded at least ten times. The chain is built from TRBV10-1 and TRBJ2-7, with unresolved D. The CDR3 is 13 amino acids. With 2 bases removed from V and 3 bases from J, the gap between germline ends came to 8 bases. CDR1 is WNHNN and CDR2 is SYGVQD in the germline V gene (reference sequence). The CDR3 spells CASSEKPNYEQYF. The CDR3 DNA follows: TGCGCCAGCAGTGAGAAGCCGAACTACGAGCAGTACTTC.

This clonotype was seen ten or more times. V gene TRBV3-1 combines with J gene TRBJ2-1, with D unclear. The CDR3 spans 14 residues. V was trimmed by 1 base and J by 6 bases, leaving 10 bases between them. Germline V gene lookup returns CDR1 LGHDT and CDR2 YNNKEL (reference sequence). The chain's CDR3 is CASSQGPSSNEQFF. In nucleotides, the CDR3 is TGTGCCAGCAGCCAAGGGCCAAGCAGCAATGAGCAGTTCTTC.

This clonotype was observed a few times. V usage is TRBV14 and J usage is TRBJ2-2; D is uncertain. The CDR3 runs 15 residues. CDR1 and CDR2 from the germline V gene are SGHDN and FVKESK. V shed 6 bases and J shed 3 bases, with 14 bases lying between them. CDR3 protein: CASSQLIRDTGELFF. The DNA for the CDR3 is TGTGCCAGCAGTCAACTAATTCGGGACACCGGGGAGCTGTTTTTT.

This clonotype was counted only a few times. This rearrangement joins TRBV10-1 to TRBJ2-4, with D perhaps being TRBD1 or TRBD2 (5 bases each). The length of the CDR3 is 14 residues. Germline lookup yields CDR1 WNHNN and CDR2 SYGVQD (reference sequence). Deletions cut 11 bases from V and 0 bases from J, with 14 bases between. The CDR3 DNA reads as TGCGCCCCCGGGGCATTTATAGCCAAAAACATTCAGTACTTC. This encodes CAPGAFIAKNIQYF.